Listed below are T cell receptor beta chains from one sample, sequenced in a study of blood T cell repertoires in COVID-19. Only in-frame clones appear in the TCRdb table, and some are missing; sequencing was by immunoSEQ multiplex PCR. The table records some 670,000 clones, just under 90% of them present only once. Sequenced input: peripheral blood. All receptors derive from a woman younger than 30 with acute or convalescent COVID-19. CDR3s include the opening cysteine and the closing phenylalanine or tryptophan. Each record gives: CDR3 DNA, CDR3 protein, V gene, D gene, clone size, J gene. D genes are given only for firm matches. Not all rows give a size; the values are once, few, many and, for expanded clones, a class.

TGTGCCAGCAGTTACTCGAGCGATACGCAGTATTTT CASSYSSDTQYF TRBV6-2/TRBV6-3 . . TRBJ2-3
TGTGCCACCAGCCCTACTCCCACGGGAAGCAATCAGCCCCAGCATTTT CATSPTPTGSNQPQHF TRBV15 . . TRBJ1-5
TGTGCCAGCAGTGAAATTGGGACAGGGTCCTCGCCCCAGCATTTT CASSEIGTGSSPQHF TRBV2 TRBD1 . TRBJ1-5
TGTGCCAGCAGTTATCGCAGGGACACTGAAGCTTTCTTT CASSYRRDTEAFF TRBV6-5 . . TRBJ1-1
TGTGCCAGCAGCCGGGCCCCTGGCCACTATGGCTACACCTTC CASSRAPGHYGYTF TRBV3-1/TRBV3-2 . . TRBJ1-2
TGTGCCAGCAGTTACGAGGGGGCCGGCACAGATACGCAGTATTTT CASSYEGAGTDTQYF TRBV6-5 TRBD1 few TRBJ2-3
TGTGCCAGCAGCTTAAATTCAGAGACAGGGCTTTTGAACACTGAAGCTTTCTTT CASSLNSETGLLNTEAFF TRBV7-8 TRBD1 . TRBJ1-1
TGTGCCAGCAGCTTGGTTGGCCAGGGCCCTTCGAGTGGCTACACCTTC CASSLVGQGPSSGYTF TRBV5-6 . . TRBJ1-2
TGTGCCAGCAGCTTAGGACAGGGGGGAAGGGTGGATCAGCCCCAGCATTTT CASSLGQGGRVDQPQHF TRBV7-2 TRBD1 . TRBJ1-5
TGTGCCAGCAGCTCGGGCCCCGGACACAATTCACCCCTCCACTTT CASSSGPGHNSPLHF TRBV7-2 . . TRBJ1-6
TGTGCCAGCAGCGCGGGACAGCCGGGGGTCGGTGGCTACACCTTC CASSAGQPGVGGYTF TRBV27 TRBD1 . TRBJ1-2
TGTGCCAGCAGTTTAGTAGGGGAGGGTCCCCAAGCTTTCTTT CASSLVGEGPQAFF TRBV27 . . TRBJ1-1
TGTGCCAGCAGCCCACGGGGGTACCAAGAGACCCAGTACTTC CASSPRGYQETQYF TRBV3-1/TRBV3-2 . . TRBJ2-5
TGTGCCAGCAGCTTAGCGCAGTCCTACAGGGGGGGAGAAAAACTGTTTTTT CASSLAQSYRGGEKLFF TRBV7-6 TRBD1 . TRBJ1-4
TGTGCCTCAGCAGGGACTAGGAGCAACGAGCAGTACTTC CASAGTRSNEQYF TRBV5-5 TRBD2 . TRBJ2-7
TGTGCCAGCAGTTTCCGTATCCCCCAAGCAATGGAGCAGTTCTTC CASSFRIPQAMEQFF TRBV28 . . TRBJ2-1
TGTGCCACCCAGACTAGCCGGGAGGTGGTAGATACGCAGTATTTT CATQTSREVVDTQYF TRBV10-3 TRBD2 . TRBJ2-3
TGTGCCAGCAGCCCCCTCCGGTCTTGGGAAGCTTTCTTT CASSPLRSWEAFF TRBV27 . . TRBJ1-1
TGTGCCAGCAGCTTACTATATAACACCGGGGAGCTGTTTTTT CASSLLYNTGELFF TRBV7-8 . . TRBJ2-2
TGCGCCAGCAGCCAAGTCTCCAGGGGGCAATGGGGCACTGAAGCTTTCTTT CASSQVSRGQWGTEAFF TRBV4-1 TRBD1 . TRBJ1-1
TGTGCTAGTGGGGCAGGGATCGTGTCGCCCCAGCATTTT CASGAGIVSPQHF TRBV12-5 . once TRBJ1-5
TGTGCCAGCAGCTTAGTACAGGGGGCGGACACTGAAGCTTTCTTT CASSLVQGADTEAFF TRBV7-8 TRBD1 . TRBJ1-1
TGTGCCAGCAGTGGCGGACAGGCCTGGGGGGCTTTCTTT CASSGGQAWGAFF TRBV27 TRBD1 once TRBJ1-1
TGTGCCAGCAGCTTAAGGGGGAACACCGGGGAGCTGTTTTTT CASSLRGNTGELFF TRBV11-3 . . TRBJ2-2
TGTGCCTGGAGTTTGGGCTCCTCGAATGAAAAACTGTTTTTT CAWSLGSSNEKLFF TRBV30 . . TRBJ1-4
TGCAGCGTTGCGGGTAGTGATGGGCAGCCCCAGCATTTT CSVAGSDGQPQHF TRBV29-1 . . TRBJ1-5
TGTGCCAGTAGTACCCGGGACATTACGCCCCAGCATTTT CASSTRDITPQHF TRBV19 . . TRBJ1-5
TGTGCCTGGAGTGGCCCGGGGGGGTTAGAGCATACGCAGTATTTT CAWSGPGGLEHTQYF TRBV30 TRBD2 . TRBJ2-3
TGCGCCAGCAGCCAAGATCGGACAGGGGGCGCGAAGACCCAGTACTTC CASSQDRTGGAKTQYF TRBV4-3 TRBD1 . TRBJ2-5
TGTGCCAGCAGTGAGGAGGGCTGGATGAACACTGAAGCTTTCTTT CASSEEGWMNTEAFF TRBV27 . . TRBJ1-1
TGTGCCAGCAGTTATAGGACCAAAAGGGGTAACTATGGCTACACCTTC CASSYRTKRGNYGYTF TRBV6-5 . . TRBJ1-2
TGTGCCAGCAGTTACTCACAGGGCAATGAGCAGTTCTTC CASSYSQGNEQFF TRBV6-2/TRBV6-3 . . TRBJ2-1
TGTGCCTGGAGTTTGGACAGGCTGAACACTGAAGCTTTCTTT CAWSLDRLNTEAFF TRBV30 TRBD1 . TRBJ1-1
TGTGCCAGCAGCTTAACGGGGAGCACCGGGGAGCTGTTTTTT CASSLTGSTGELFF TRBV7-3 . . TRBJ2-2
TGTGCCAGCAGCCAAGATCTTGGACAGCTGAAGAACTATGGCTACACCTTC CASSQDLGQLKNYGYTF TRBV4-2 . . TRBJ1-2
TGTGCCAGCAGCCGTCTAGCGGGGGGAACAGATACGCAGTATTTT CASSRLAGGTDTQYF TRBV2 TRBD2 . TRBJ2-3
TGTGCCAGCAGCTTTCCTAAAGGGACAGGGGTAAGTAATAGCAATCAGCCCCAGCATTTT CASSFPKGTGVSNSNQPQHF TRBV12-1 . . TRBJ1-5
TGTGCCAGCTCACCAGGTCCTAAGCGGAAGCTTGGGTACGAGCAGTACTTC CASSPGPKRKLGYEQYF TRBV18 . . TRBJ2-7
TGTGCCACCTCCACAGGGGCCCGGGAAAAACTGTTTTTT CATSTGAREKLFF TRBV28 TRBD1 . TRBJ1-4
TGTGCCAGCATCCCCCGGGACAGAGGAATTTATGGCTACACCTTC CASIPRDRGIYGYTF TRBV6-2/TRBV6-3 TRBD1 . TRBJ1-2
TGTGCCAGCAGCCAAAGGGACAGGGGGAATACTGAAGCTTTCTTT CASSQRDRGNTEAFF TRBV3-1/TRBV3-2 TRBD1 . TRBJ1-1
TGTGCCAGCTCTTTGACAGGGGTAAACACTGAAGCTTTCTTT CASSLTGVNTEAFF TRBV18 TRBD1 . TRBJ1-1
TGTGCCAGTAACCAATGGGACAGGGCAGCAGCAACTAATGAAAAACTGTTTTTT CASNQWDRAAATNEKLFF TRBV19 TRBD1 . TRBJ1-4
TGTGCCAGCAGTTCGCGGACAGGGGGCGCTGAAGCTTTCTTT CASSSRTGGAEAFF TRBV2 TRBD1 . TRBJ1-1
TGTGCCATCAGTGAGTCTTGGACACCCCATCAGCCCCAGCATTTT CAISESWTPHQPQHF TRBV10-3 . . TRBJ1-5
TGTGCCAGTAACCCCTTCTCCGGGACAGGGGATTATGGCTACACCTTC CASNPFSGTGDYGYTF TRBV19 TRBD1 . TRBJ1-2
TGTGCCAGCAGCGATCTCAGGGCGGGATCACCCCTCCACTTT CASSDLRAGSPLHF TRBV7-6 . . TRBJ1-6
TGTGCCAGTAGTATCGGGGCAACTAATGAAAAACTGTTTTTT CASSIGATNEKLFF TRBV19 . . TRBJ1-4
TGTGCCAGCAGCCAAGCAGGTATAACTGAAGCTTTCTTT CASSQAGITEAFF TRBV3-1/TRBV3-2 . . TRBJ1-1